The following is a T cell receptor (beta chain) sequence with its context. Per the study methods: From reference gene primer amplification, estimates of nucleated cell counts were derived. The method was immunoSEQ multiplex PCR; TCRdb's version includes in-frame clones alone and lacks a portion of them. Clone size and the V and J calls come from that table; the DNA yielded D and trimming. The sample carries 80,000 or so clones, over 85% recorded once. This sample is part of a study of blood T cell repertoires in COVID-19. Study background: Samples taken during acute and convalescent COVID-19 were collected in the United States, Italy and Spain. T cells, B-cell-depleted T cells, or PBMCs provided the cDNA or gDNA that served as material.

Germline values: CDR1 SNHLY, CDR2 FYNNEI. The CDR3 sequence is 13 residues long. V was cut by 4 bases and J by 7 bases, with 11 bases left in between. This receptor was obtained from a man aged 50-60 years with acute or convalescent COVID-19. The sample taken for sequencing was peripheral blood. The V gene is TRBV2, the J gene TRBJ1-5; tentative D call: TRBD1 (5 bases). The CDR3 region has the DNA TGTGCCAGCAGTGGGCAGGGTGGACAGCCCCAGCATTTT. It encodes CASSGQGGQPQHF.